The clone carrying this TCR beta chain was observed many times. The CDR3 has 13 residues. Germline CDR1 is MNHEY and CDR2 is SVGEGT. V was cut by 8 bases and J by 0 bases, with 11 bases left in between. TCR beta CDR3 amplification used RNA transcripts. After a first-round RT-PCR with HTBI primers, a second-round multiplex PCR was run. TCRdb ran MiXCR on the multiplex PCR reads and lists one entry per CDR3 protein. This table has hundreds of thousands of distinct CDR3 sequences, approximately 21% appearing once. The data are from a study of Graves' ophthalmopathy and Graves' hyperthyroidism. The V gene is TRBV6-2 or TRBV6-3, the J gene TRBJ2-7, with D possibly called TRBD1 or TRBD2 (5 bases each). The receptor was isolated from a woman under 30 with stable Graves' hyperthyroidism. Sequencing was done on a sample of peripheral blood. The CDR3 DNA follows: TGTGCCAGCGGGACCGAGAACTCCTACGAGCAGTACTTC. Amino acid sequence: CASGTENSYEQYF.